The 26 T cell receptor beta chains below all came from one sample that was sequenced in a study of blood T cells in healthy people across ages. Through a sample-barcoded 5' primer and a J-beta primer mix, a second PCR was run for roughly 7 to 11 cycles. One entry per CDR3 protein, called by TCRdb with MiXCR from the 5' RACE reads. Among 600,000 to 800,000 distinct CDR3 sequences listed, under 25% were seen once. Sequencing input: blood. These receptors were collected from a man in his 70s in good health.

The gene calls are TRBV4-1 and TRBJ2-5; a possible D gene is TRBD1 (5 bases). The DNA end is more similar to TRBJ2-1, so the J call may be wrong. The CDR3 loop spans 14 amino acids. Germline V gene data show CDR1 as MGHRA and CDR2 as YSYEKL. DNA for the CDR3: TGCGCCAGCAGCCAAGATATAATAGGGGTTGAGCAGTTCTTC. As protein: CASSQDIIGVEQFF.

CDR3 sequence (DNA): TGTGCCAGCTCACCAGATTGGGGGGCAGATACGCAGTATTTT. Residues: CASSPDWGADTQYF. V gene TRBV18 combines with J gene TRBJ2-3; D perhaps matches TRBD2 (6 bases). Between the trimmed V and J ends, which lost 2 bases and 4 bases, there was a span of 10 bases. This CDR3 has 14 residues. Germline V CDR1 and CDR2: KGHSH, LQKENI.

This chain uses TRBV5-1 with TRBJ2-5; a weak D match, TRBD1 (5 bases). V shed 4 bases and J shed 2 bases, with 15 bases lying between them. The CDR3 length is 15 residues. From germline, CDR1 is SGHRS and CDR2 YFSETQ. The CDR3 DNA reads as TGCGCCAGCAGCCCTGACAGCCACAAGCAAGAGACCCAGTACTTC. Translated: CASSPDSHKQETQYF. Full variable domain (missing parts from reference TRBV5-1 and TRBJ2-5): KAGVTQTPRYLIKTRGQQVTLSCSPISGHRSVSWYQQTPGQGLQFLFEYFSETQRNKGNFPGRFSGRQFSNSRSEMNVSTLELGDSALYLCASSPDSHKQETQYFGPGTRLLVL.

About this clonotype: The germline gene is not matched at one end of the junction; a read error may be the cause. V gene TRBV28 combines with J gene TRBJ2-6, with TRBD1 matching 7 bases. In germline, CDR1 is MDHEN, CDR2 SYDVKM. The CDR3 spans 17 residues. The CDR3 DNA reads TGCGCCAGCAGAACGGGACAGATAAACTCTGGGGCCAACGTCCTGACTTTC. Translated: CASRTGQINSGANVLTF.

The rearrangement uses TRBV11-1 and TRBJ1-4; 8 bases are shared with TRBD1. CDR1 is SGHAT and CDR2 is FQDESV in the germline V gene (reference sequence). V shed 4 bases, J shed 10 bases, and the junction held 8 bases outside the gene matches. This CDR3 has 14 amino acids. In nucleotides, the CDR3 is TGTGCCAGCAGCTCGACGACAGGGGTGGGAAAACTGTTTTTT. Translated, it gives CASSSTTGVGKLFF. Supplemented by reference TRBV11-1 and TRBJ1-4, the full variable domain reads EAEVAQSPRYKITEKSQAVAFWCDPISGHATLYWYRQILGQGPELLVQFQDESVVDDSQLPKDRFSAERLKGVDSTLKIQPAELGDSAMYLCASSSTTGVGKLFFGSGTQLSVL.

This rearrangement joins TRBV11-2 to TRBJ2-1; 8 bases match TRBD1. V lost 2 bases, J lost 6 bases, and 21 bases stayed unmatched. The CDR3 loop spans 20 amino acids. The germline gives CDR1 SGHAT, CDR2 FQNNGV. CDR3: CASSLNRAGGDNTRSNEQFF. The CDR3 nucleotides read TGTGCCAGCAGCTTAAATCGGGCAGGGGGCGATAATACCCGCTCCAATGAGCAGTTCTTC.

In this sample, this clonotype turned up a few times. The V gene is TRBV7-2, the J gene TRBJ1-1; D remains ambiguous. The ends were cut back, 1 base at V and 0 bases at J, with 9 bases in the middle. Germline CDR1 and CDR2: SGHTA and FQGNSA. This CDR3 has 15 residues. CDR3 sequence reads: CASSLGEGLNTEAFF. The DNA for the CDR3 is TGTGCCAGCAGCTTAGGCGAGGGCCTGAACACTGAAGCTTTCTTT. Full variable domain (remainder filled in from reference TRBV7-2 and TRBJ1-1): GAGVSQSPSNKVTEKGKDVELRCDPISGHTALYWYRQSLGQGLEFLIYFQGNSAPDKSGLPSDRFSAERTGGSVSTLTIQRTQQEDSAVYLCASSLGEGLNTEAFFGQGTRLTVV.

V is TRBV29-1 and J is TRBJ2-5; TRBD1 is a possible D gene (5 bases). Gene TRBJ2-7 matches the end of the DNA better, so the J call may be wrong. Germline V gives CDR1 SQVTM, CDR2 ANQGSEA. This CDR3 region has 14 residues. The CDR3 region has the DNA TGCAGCGTCCTAGACAGATTTGATACCTACGAGCAGTACTTC. Encoded protein: CSVLDRFDTYEQYF.

This clonotype appeared a few times. This chain uses TRBV7-9 with TRBJ2-7; 9 bases fit TRBD1. The V and J ends lost 6 bases and 4 bases, in that order; junction bases with no gene match: 10. Germline CDR1 and CDR2: SEHNR and FQNEAQ (reference sequence). This CDR3 has 15 amino acids. CDR3 DNA: TGTGCCAGCAGTTCAAACGACAGGGGGGTTTACGAGCAGTACTTC. Encoded protein: CASSSNDRGVYEQYF.

This clonotype was counted only a few times. V is TRBV12-5 and J is TRBJ1-2, with D hard to call. The CDR3 covers 13 residues. CDR1 and CDR2 (germline): LGHNT, FRNRAP. The ends were cut back, 7 bases at V and 4 bases at J, with 13 bases in the middle. In DNA form, the CDR3 reads TGTGCTAGTGCCCCCGGCGCGAGCTATGGCTACACCTTC. Translating gives CASAPGASYGYTF.

This clonotype was detected only a few times. V is TRBV10-3 and J is TRBJ2-3, with 8 bases that match TRBD2. The CDR3 has 16 amino acids. Germline trimming cut 0 bases from V and 4 bases from J; bases unmatched to any gene: 6. The germline V gene encodes CDR1 ENHRY and CDR2 SYGVKD. CDR3 DNA: TGTGCCATCAGTGAGTCGCCGGGAGGGCCACCAGATACGCAGTATTTT. Residues: CAISESPGGPPDTQYF.

This clonotype was picked up a small number of times. CDR3 protein: CASSQLAEEGTDTQYF. In DNA form, the CDR3 reads TGTGCCAGCAGCCAGCTAGCGGAGGAGGGAACAGATACGCAGTATTTT. The V gene is TRBV3-1, the J gene TRBJ2-3; 7 bases map to TRBD2. V shed 3 bases, J shed 3 bases, and the junction held 9 bases outside the gene matches. Germline CDR1 LGHDT, CDR2 YNNKEL (reference sequence). This CDR3 spans 16 amino acids.

This clonotype was seen a handful of times. The rearrangement uses TRBV28 and TRBJ2-7; 9 bases fit TRBD1. V shed 5 bases, J shed 5 bases, and the junction held 7 bases outside the gene matches. The germline gives CDR1 MDHEN, CDR2 SYDVKM. This CDR3 is built from 14 residues. In DNA, the CDR3 is TGTGCCAGCAGTACCCGGGACAGGGTTCACGAGCAGTACTTC. Amino acid sequence: CASSTRDRVHEQYF.

The chain has TRBV24-1 and TRBJ2-1; 12 nucleotides align to TRBD2. The CDR3 sequence is 17 residues long. V lost 4 bases to trimming and J lost 5 bases; unmatched junction nucleotides: 8. Germline assignment: CDR1 KGHDR and CDR2 SFDVKD. CDR3 amino acids: CATSDPGLAGYNNEQFF. The CDR3 nucleotides read TGTGCCACCAGTGACCCAGGACTAGCGGGATACAACAATGAGCAGTTCTTC.

The J gene is TRBJ2-5, the V gene TRBV10-3; 9 nucleotides line up with TRBD2. V was clipped by 6 bases and J by 1 base; unmatched bases: 6. Germline CDR1 ENHRY, CDR2 SYGVKD. The CDR3 is 15 amino acids. The CDR3 region is CAIRNSGGGQETQYF. Written as DNA, the CDR3 is TGTGCCATCAGGAATAGCGGGGGAGGCCAAGAGACCCAGTACTTC.

This clonotype was counted many times. V is TRBV20-1 and J is TRBJ2-7; D is ambiguous. This CDR3 is built from 13 residues. V dropped 1 base and J dropped 3 bases, with 10 bases sitting between them. Germline CDR1 reads DFQATT; CDR2 reads SNEGSKA (reference sequence). The CDR3 protein is CSARGGSIYEQYF. In DNA, the CDR3 is TGCAGTGCTAGAGGAGGCTCTATCTACGAGCAGTACTTC.

There are a few counts of this clonotype. The chain has TRBV7-8 and TRBJ2-1, with D hard to call. Germline V gene data show CDR1 as SGHVS and CDR2 as FQNEAQ. V lost 1 base to trimming and J lost 8 bases, with 6 bases between them. The CDR3 is 12 residues long. This CDR3 reads CASSLVSYEQFF. The CDR3 DNA follows: TGTGCCAGCAGCTTAGTGAGCTATGAGCAGTTCTTC. Variable domain in full (rest from reference TRBV7-8 and TRBJ2-1): GAGVSQSPRYKVAKRGQDVALRCDPISGHVSLFWYQQALGQGPEFLTYFQNEAQLDKSGLPSDRFFAERPEGSVSTLKIQRTQQEDSAVYLCASSLVSYEQFFGPGTRLTVL.

J is TRBJ2-2 and V is TRBV30, with a weak D call TRBD1 (6 bases). CDR1 and CDR2 from the germline V gene are GTSNPN and SVGIG (reference sequence). The CDR3 totals 15 residues. V dropped 0 bases and J dropped 7 bases, with 15 bases sitting between them. CDR3 sequence: CAWSVPQGFVGELFF. The CDR3 DNA reads TGTGCCTGGAGTGTACCGCAGGGGTTTGTCGGGGAGCTGTTTTTT. The full variable domain, with the rest looked up from reference TRBV30 and TRBJ2-2, is SQTIHQWPATLVQPVGSPLSLECTVEGTSNPNLYWYRQAAGRGLQLLFYSVGIGQISSEVPQNLSASRPQDRQFILSSKKLLLSDSGFYLCAWSVPQGFVGELFFGEGSRLTVL.

This chain connects TRBV11-3 to TRBJ1-1, with D unclear. In germline, CDR1 is SGHNT, CDR2 YENEEA. The CDR3 extends over 13 amino acids. V lost 5 bases to trimming and J lost 4 bases, with 11 bases between them. CDR3 sequence reads: CASSPAGFTEAFF. DNA of the CDR3: TGTGCCAGCAGCCCCGCGGGGTTCACTGAAGCTTTCTTT.

In DNA, the CDR3 is TGCAGTGCTACACCAGGTCGGCCCAATGAGCAGTTCTTC. Its protein is CSATPGRPNEQFF. This chain connects TRBV20-1 to TRBJ2-5, with D unclear. The J call is doubtful: the DNA matches TRBJ2-1 better. CDR1 is DFQATT, CDR2 SNEGSKA, per germline (reference sequence). The length of the CDR3 is 13 residues.

The J gene is TRBJ2-1, the V gene TRBV7-9, with 7 bases matching TRBD2. Unmatched junction bases numbered 5, after V lost 2 bases and J lost 4 bases. CDR3 length: 15 amino acids. Germline CDR1 is SEHNR and CDR2 is FQNEAQ (reference sequence). CDR3 amino acids: CASSLPGLIYNEQFF. The CDR3 region has the DNA TGTGCCAGCAGCTTACCGGGACTAATATACAATGAGCAGTTCTTC.

This clonotype has only one observation. V is TRBV20-1 and J is TRBJ2-7; D is ambiguous. Trimming removed 0 bases at V and 3 bases at J, with 6 bases between. CDR1 and CDR2 (germline): DFQATT, SNEGSKA (reference sequence). The CDR3 has 12 amino acids. The CDR3 nucleotides are TGCAGTGCTAGAGATCACGGCTACGAGCAGTACTTC. Translated: CSARDHGYEQYF.

With regard to this clonotype: This CDR3 fails to terminate in the conserved phenylalanine or tryptophan, so it likely reflects a read error. The chain employs TRBV5-1 and TRBJ1-1; no definite D call. Trimming took 6 bases from V and 5 from J, leaving 17 bases between them. Germline-derived CDR1 and CDR2 are SGHRS and YFSETQ. This CDR3 region has 14 residues. The CDR3 region has the DNA TGCGCCAGCATGCCGGGAGGGTCTACAACTGAAGCTTTCGTT. This codes for CASMPGGSTTEAFV.

This rearrangement joins TRBV7-2 to TRBJ1-2; D unclear. The germline V gene has CDR1 SGHTA and CDR2 FQGNSA. The CDR3 covers 14 residues. The V gene lost 1 base and the J gene lost 8 bases, with 14 bases spanning the gap. This CDR3 reads CASSLDVAREGYTF. The CDR3 region has the DNA TGTGCCAGCAGCTTAGATGTAGCACGTGAGGGCTACACCTTC.

The chain uses TRBV2 and TRBJ2-5; a possible D gene is TRBD1 (6 bases). CDR3 size: 14 residues. Germline values: CDR1 SNHLY, CDR2 FYNNEI. V was cut by 6 bases and J by 3 bases, with 14 bases left in between. CDR3 sequence reads: CASREFAGEETQYF. CDR3 nucleotide sequence: TGTGCCAGCAGGGAATTTGCAGGGGAAGAGACCCAGTACTTC.

This clonotype was detected only a few times. The V call is TRBV7-9, the J call TRBJ1-2, with 8 bases aligning to TRBD1. Germline assignment: CDR1 SEHNR and CDR2 FQNEAQ (reference sequence). CDR3 length: 15 residues. Losses at the gene ends were 5 bases for V and 6 bases for J; bases not matched to a gene: 11. The CDR3 is CASSGQGPEGNGYTF. The CDR3 bases are TGTGCCAGCAGCGGACAGGGACCGGAGGGTAATGGCTACACCTTC.